This T cell receptor beta chain stems from a study of CD8 T cells in Susac syndrome. Study observations and caveats: The study acknowledged a relatively small number of individuals in its TCR sequencing and HLA analysis.

Negative isolation was used for CD8+ and CD4+ T cells and FACS enrichment for TEMRA cells. Germline CDR1 is MNHEY and CDR2 is SVGEGT. The CDR3 sequence is 15 residues long. V was pared by 5 bases and J by 3 bases, with 14 bases between. An amount of RNA that ranged from roughly 0.45 to 1 ug was reverse transcribed with random hexamers. The authors amplified TCR beta CDR3 across 54 Vbeta and 13 Jbeta using immunoSEQ multiplex PCR. Each CDR3 protein gets one entry after TCRdb re-called the immunoSEQ multiplex PCR reads with MiXCR. Among approximately 140,000 distinct CDR3 sequences listed, 75% to 90% were seen once. Note on this clonotype: Its antigen is unidentified.

The receptor's source is a human donor with multiple sclerosis. The sequenced sample was CD8+ T cells from PBMCs. This chain joins TRBV6-2 or TRBV6-3 and TRBJ1-5; D ambiguous. In nucleotides, the CDR3 is TGTGCCAGCAGTCCTTCGCCCCGAGACAATCAGCCCCAGCATTTT. Protein: CASSPSPRDNQPQHF.